This T cell receptor beta chain was obtained from a study of cytomegalovirus exposure and HLA in healthy donors. Germline assignment: CDR1 SEHNR and CDR2 FQNEAQ (reference sequence). The CDR3 extends over 14 amino acids. Trimming removed 1 base at V and 6 bases at J, with 13 bases between. The study ran its PCR with 60 Vbeta and 13 Jbeta primers. The data were produced by immunoSEQ multiplex PCR, yet TCRdb's version contains in-frame clones alone and is incomplete. The sample consists of some 40,000 clones, about 53% of them appearing once. The V call is TRBV7-9, the J call TRBJ2-7, with TRBD2 as a possible D gene (5 bases). The sequenced material came from PBMCs. This TCR came from a woman aged 40 to 50 in good health and CMV-seropositive. DNA of the CDR3: TGTGCCAGCAGCTTAGTAGTGGGAGCGTCCGAGCAGTACTTC. Translated: CASSLVVGASEQYF.